This TCR beta chain is drawn from a study of blood T cell repertoires in COVID-19. Study context: Researchers got acute and convalescent COVID-19 samples from the United States, Italy and Spain.

TCRdb's copy holds only in-frame clones and misses some; the assay was immunoSEQ multiplex PCR. The sample includes 320,000 or so clones, approximately 84% seen only once; the top ten take about 0.93%. The receptor was derived from a woman between 25 and 40 years old who had recovered from COVID-19. Input material: PBMCs or T cells enriched from blood (not recorded which).

The CDR3 DNA reads as TGTGCCAGCAGCCGTAAAGCGGGTACGCAGTATTTT. This gives the protein CASSRKAGTQYF. The rearrangement links TRBV7-2 to TRBJ2-3; possible D gene TRBD2, 6 bases. Germline V gene lookup returns CDR1 SGHTA and CDR2 FQGNSA. V was pared by 5 bases and J by 8 bases, with 11 bases between. This CDR3 is built from 12 residues. Full variable domain (rest looked up from reference TRBV7-2 and TRBJ2-3): GAGVSQSPSNKVTEKGKDVELRCDPISGHTALYWYRQSLGQGLEFLIYFQGNSAPDKSGLPSDRFSAERTGGSVSTLTIQRTQQEDSAVYLCASSRKAGTQYFGPGTRLTVL.